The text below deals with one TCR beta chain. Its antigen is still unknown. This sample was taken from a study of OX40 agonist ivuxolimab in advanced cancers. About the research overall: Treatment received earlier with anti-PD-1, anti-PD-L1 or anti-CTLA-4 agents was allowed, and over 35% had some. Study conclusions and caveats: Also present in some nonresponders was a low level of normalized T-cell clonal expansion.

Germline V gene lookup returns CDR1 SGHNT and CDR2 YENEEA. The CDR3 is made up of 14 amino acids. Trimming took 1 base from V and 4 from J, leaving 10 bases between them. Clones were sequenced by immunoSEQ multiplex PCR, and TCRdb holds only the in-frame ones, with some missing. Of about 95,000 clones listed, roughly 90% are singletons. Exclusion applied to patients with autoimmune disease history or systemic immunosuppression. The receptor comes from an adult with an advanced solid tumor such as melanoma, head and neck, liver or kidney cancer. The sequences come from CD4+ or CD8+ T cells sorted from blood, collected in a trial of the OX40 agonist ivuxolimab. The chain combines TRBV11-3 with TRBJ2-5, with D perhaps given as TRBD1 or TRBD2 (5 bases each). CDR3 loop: CASSLVLGRETQYF. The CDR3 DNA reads TGTGCCAGCAGCTTAGTGTTGGGACGAGAGACCCAGTACTTC.